This T cell receptor beta chain was sequenced during a study of T cells in narcolepsy. The wider study: Patients with NT1 or NT2 and healthy control donors were enrolled. Findings and caveats of the study: Blood of same and different patients, but not healthy controls, reportedly held recurring autoreactive clonotypes. Some memory CD4+ repertoires had no autoreactive clone sequences. Comparing one patient's CSF and blood CD4+ clonotypes highlighted HCRT- and TRIB2-specific autoreactive clonotypes.

Repertoires were generated with immunoSEQ multiplex PCR, while TCRdb's copy carries only in-frame clones and drops some. The sample comprises about 13,000 clones, roughly nine tenths of which are singletons, and more than 1.5% rests with the top ten. Germline CDR1 and CDR2: SNHLY and FYNNEI. V was clipped by 2 bases and J by 3 bases; unmatched bases: 1. The CDR3 spans 14 residues. Note on this clone: Its antigen is not identified.

The sample consisted of CD45RA- memory CD4+ T cells from PBMCs. This TCR was recovered from a human donor with narcolepsy. The rearrangement joins TRBV2 to TRBJ2-7; 10 bases fit TRBD2. Here the CDR3 DNA reads TGTGCCAGCAGTGAAACTAGCGGGAACTACGAGCAGTACTTC. Translated: CASSETSGNYEQYF. Based on the CDR3 plus reference TRBV2 and TRBJ2-7, the full variable domain is EPEVTQTPSHQVTQMGQEVILRCVPISNHLYFYWYRQILGQKVEFLVSFYNNEISEKSEIFDDQFSVERPDGSNFTLKIRSTKLEDSAMYFCASSETSGNYEQYFGPGTRLTVT.